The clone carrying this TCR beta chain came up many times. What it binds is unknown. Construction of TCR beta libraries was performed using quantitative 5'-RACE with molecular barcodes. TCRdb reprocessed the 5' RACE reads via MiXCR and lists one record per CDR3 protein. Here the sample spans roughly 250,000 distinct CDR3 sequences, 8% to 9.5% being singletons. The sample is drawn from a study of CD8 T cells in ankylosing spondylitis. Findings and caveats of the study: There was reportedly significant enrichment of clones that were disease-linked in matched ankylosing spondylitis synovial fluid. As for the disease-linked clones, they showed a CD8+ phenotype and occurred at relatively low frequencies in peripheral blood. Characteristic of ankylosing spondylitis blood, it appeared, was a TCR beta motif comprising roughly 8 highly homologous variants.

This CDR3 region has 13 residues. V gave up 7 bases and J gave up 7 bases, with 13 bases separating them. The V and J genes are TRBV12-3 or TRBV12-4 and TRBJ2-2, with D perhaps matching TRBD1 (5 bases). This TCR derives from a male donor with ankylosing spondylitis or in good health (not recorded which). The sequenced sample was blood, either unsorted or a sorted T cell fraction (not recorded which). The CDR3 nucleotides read TGTGCCAGCACGTTAGGGGCCGACGGGGAGCTGTTTTTT. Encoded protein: CASTLGADGELFF.